This TCR beta chain appears in the sequencing data of a study of blood T cells in healthy people across ages. Study-wide findings and caveats: Comparison with aged donors showed that long-lived donors had more naive CD4+ cells and higher diversity. Expanded clonotype shifts may have been confounded, as the donors had an unknown CMV status.

Alongside a J-beta primer mix, a sample-barcoded 5' primer served in a second PCR lasting about 7 to 11 cycles. A template-switch adaptor with 12 random nucleotides tagged each cDNA molecule. TCRdb re-analysed the 5' RACE reads in MiXCR, keeping a single row per CDR3 protein. The repertoire includes hundreds of thousands of distinct CDR3 sequences, 56% of them detected once, and roughly 25% sits in the top ten. There were healthy Caucasian individuals from Russia, aged roughly 6 to 90, serving as donors. This clonotype has just a few counts. The antigen is not known. The germline V gene encodes CDR1 MNHNS and CDR2 SASEGT. This CDR3 has 17 amino acids. With 2 bases removed from V and 7 bases from J, the gap between germline ends came to 18 bases.

The material sequenced was blood. This receptor was taken from a middle-aged man in good health. This sequence joins TRBV6-1 and TRBJ1-6; TRBD1 is a possible D gene (6 bases). CDR3 sequence: CASSEIVAGTRNSPLHF. Written as DNA, the CDR3 is TGTGCCAGCAGTGAAATTGTGGCCGGGACACGGAATTCACCCCTCCACTTT.